This T cell receptor (beta chain) derives from a study of Ad26.COV2.S vaccination and SARS-CoV-2 variants. In the study overall: Once, or twice with 56 days between doses, Ad26.COV2.S was given intramuscularly.

The V and J ends lost 4 bases and 7 bases respectively, with 11 bases between them. The CDR3 has 12 residues. Per germline, CDR1 SQVTM and CDR2 ANQGSEA. Measured with immunoSEQ multiplex PCR; TCRdb has only the in-frame clones, and not every one. The sample holds about 350,000 clones, around 89% seen once. As for treatment: about 20 received Ad26.COV2.S at low or high dose, single or two shots; roughly 5 received placebo; per-sample allocation not given. Specimen acquisition occurred on day 63 following the initial vaccine or placebo injection. J is TRBJ2-4 and V is TRBV29-1, with a possible D match to TRBD2 (7 bases). This specimen consisted of peripheral blood, obtained in a trial of Ad26.COV2.S vaccine versus placebo. The receptor was derived from a person between 18 and 60 years old who received the Ad26.COV2.S COVID-19 vaccine or a placebo. CDR3 DNA sequence: TGCAGCGTTGGGGAGGGGGGTAACATTCAGTACTTC. Its translation: CSVGEGGNIQYF.